This TCR beta chain appears in the sequencing data of a study of early T cells in non-severe SARS-CoV-2 infection. Study-level information: The study sequenced bulk RNA from unsorted whole blood, with chains unpaired.

The CDR3 runs to 12 residues. CDR1 is DFQATT, CDR2 SNEGSKA, per germline (reference sequence). Study findings and constraints: VDJdb matches were skewed toward anti-spike CD8 T cell responses.

This clonotype showed up many times. Its antigen is not identified. Individual cDNA molecules were tagged with unique molecular identifiers. MiXCR, run by TCRdb on the 5' RACE reads, gives a single entry per CDR3 protein. The sample records some 77,000 distinct CDR3 sequences, more than 9% being singletons. The sequence was collected from an adult who was a healthcare worker with PCR-confirmed SARS-CoV-2 infection or an uninfected control (not recorded which). V usage is TRBV20-1 and J usage is TRBJ2-2, with TRBD2 identical over 8 bases. Sequenced material: whole blood. The CDR3 is CSSGRSPGELFF. CDR3 bases: TGCAGCAGCGGGAGATCCCCCGGGGAGCTGTTTTTT.